This T cell receptor beta chain was documented in a study of blood T cells in healthy people across ages. This clonotype has a handful of counts. Its target is not known. It was with a sample-barcoded 5' primer and a J-beta primer mix that a second PCR of about 6 to 11 cycles was run. Individual samples furnished no less than 2.5 million CDR3-containing paired-end reads apiece. TCRdb independently ran MiXCR on the 5' RACE reads; one entry per CDR3 protein. Of roughly 1.9 million distinct CDR3 sequences listed, approximately 40% were seen once; the top ten hold roughly 23%. General study points: A greater number of naive CD4+ cells and higher diversity distinguished long-lived donors from aged donors.

Per germline, CDR1 SEHNR and CDR2 FQNEAQ (reference sequence). This CDR3 has 15 residues. With 3 bases removed from V and 3 bases from J, the gap between germline ends came to 12 bases. The V gene is TRBV7-9, the J gene TRBJ1-5; D is ambiguous. The material sequenced was blood. This sequence was found in a human donor in good health. The CDR3 is CASSFSGPFNQPQHF. CDR3 DNA sequence: TGTGCCAGCAGCTTTAGTGGCCCTTTCAATCAGCCCCAGCATTTT.